Detailed here is one T cell receptor (beta chain). Germline values: CDR1 MNHEY, CDR2 SMNVEV (reference sequence). The V end was cut by 0 bases, the J end by 3 bases, with 11 bases between. This CDR3 is 16 amino acids long. Researchers ran the PCR with 60 Vbeta and 13 Jbeta primers. Only in-frame clones appear in the TCRdb table, and some are missing; sequencing was by immunoSEQ multiplex PCR. The sample lists some 100,000 clones; roughly 74% were seen once. The data originate from a study of cytomegalovirus exposure and HLA in healthy donors. V and J are TRBV27 and TRBJ1-4; weak D call: TRBD1 (6 bases). Sequenced: PBMCs. The clonotype originates from a woman between 35 and 50 years old in good health and CMV-seronegative. The CDR3 nucleotides are TGTGCCAGCAGTTTATCCTCGACAGGTCCTAATGAAAAACTGTTTTTT. It codes for CASSLSSTGPNEKLFF.